The sequence of this T cell receptor beta chain was determined in a study of CD8 T cells in Susac syndrome. Per the germline V gene, CDR1 is LNHDA and CDR2 is SQIVND (reference sequence). With 3 bases removed from V and 3 bases from J, the gap between germline ends came to 9 bases. The CDR3 loop spans 14 amino acids. Reverse transcription of 0.5 to 1 ug RNA was performed with random hexamers. TCRdb analysed the immunoSEQ multiplex PCR reads with MiXCR anew, one entry per CDR3 protein. The profile shows about 400,000 distinct CDR3 sequences, approximately 89% of them singletons. This chain uses TRBV19 with TRBJ1-5; D is possibly TRBD1 (5 bases). This clonotype originated in a human donor with multiple sclerosis. The sequencing input was CD8+ T cells from PBMCs. The CDR3 nucleotides are TGTGCCAGTAGTATCCAGGGACTCAATCAGCCCCAGCATTTT. Its protein product is CASSIQGLNQPQHF.